Below are 11 T cell receptor beta chains sequenced from a single sample in a study of T cells in Graves' hyperthyroidism and ophthalmopathy (dated by TCRdb to between 2018 and 2021). To prepare the library, multiplex PCR was applied. Sequencer: Illumina HiSeq 2000. The TCR beta CDR3 regions were amplified from the RNA transcripts. The TCR CDR3 was subjected to a first round of RT-PCR using the HTBI primer set and the Qiagen OneStep RT-PCR kit. TCRdb itself trimmed the public reads at Q25 with fastp, ran MiXCR and retained productive beta chains. Entries are consolidated by CDR3 protein sequence, retaining the most common genes and DNA. The sample yields 750,000 to 900,000 distinct CDR3 sequences; 35% to 45% were counted once. The ten most abundant clones make up approximately 10% of the sample. Sequencing was done on a sample of blood. Receptor source: a man younger than 35 with Graves' hyperthyroidism.

CDR3 amino acids: CASGTESNGYTF. The CDR3 DNA sequence: TGTGCCAGCGGGACGGAGAGCAATGGCTACACCTTC. This chain uses TRBV2 with TRBJ1-2; D might be TRBD1 (5 bases). Germline V gives CDR1 SNHLY, CDR2 FYNNEI. V lost 8 bases, J lost 6 bases, and 13 bases lay in between. The CDR3 contains 12 residues.

This clonotype was observed a few times. The CDR3 region is CASSDGQGHSYEQYF. In nucleotides, the CDR3 is TGTGCCAGCAGTGACGGACAGGGACATTCCTACGAGCAGTACTTC. The chain couples TRBV2 to TRBJ2-7; 8 bases agree with TRBD1. This CDR3 is 15 amino acids long. Germline V gene data show CDR1 as SNHLY and CDR2 as FYNNEI. With V trimmed by 3 bases and J by 1 base, 5 bases remained unmatched.

As regards this clonotype: At one boundary the junction diverges from the germline segment, which might be a read error. The CDR3 reads CASSLAGGGGNQPQHF. CDR3 sequence (DNA): TGTGCCAGCAGTTTAGCAGGGGGGGGGGGCAATCAGCCCCAGCATTTT. This rearrangement joins TRBV7-8 to TRBJ1-5, with 7 nucleotides matching TRBD1. The CDR3 is 16 residues long. Germline CDR1 is SGHVS and CDR2 is FQNEAQ. The full variable domain, rest sourced from reference TRBV7-8 and TRBJ1-5, is GAGVSQSPRYKVAKRGQDVALRCDPISGHVSLFWYQQALGQGPEFLTYFQNEAQLDKSGLPSDRFFAERPEGSVSTLKIQRTQQEDSAVYLCASSLAGGGGNQPQHFGDGTRLSIL.

The V call is TRBV15, the J call TRBJ2-5, with D possibly matching TRBD1 (6 bases). Per germline, CDR1 LNHNV and CDR2 YYDKDF (reference sequence). The CDR3 is made up of 14 amino acids. V was clipped by 2 bases and J by 9 bases, with 16 bases between them. CDR3 protein: CATSRQGSNQPQYF. The CDR3 DNA sequence: TGTGCCACCAGCAGACAGGGGAGCAATCAGCCCCAGTACTTC.

This sequence joins TRBV29-1 and TRBJ2-1; TRBD2 aligns across 9 bases. Germline values: CDR1 SQVTM, CDR2 ANQGSEA. Germline trimming cut 3 bases from V and 6 bases from J; bases unmatched to any gene: 6. There are 14 residues in the CDR3. The CDR3 sequence: CSVESGLASNEQFF. The CDR3, as DNA: TGCAGCGTTGAGTCGGGACTAGCAAGCAATGAGCAGTTCTTC.

This clonotype showed up just a few times. This chain uses TRBV19 with TRBJ1-6; 8 bases are a match to TRBD1. V lost 5 bases and J lost 5; bases outside the gene matches: 5. The CDR3 loop spans 15 amino acids. Germline CDR1 LNHDA, CDR2 SQIVND (reference sequence). The CDR3 here is CASSPRTGHNSPLHF. As DNA, the CDR3 is TGTGCCAGTAGTCCCAGGACAGGGCATAATTCACCCCTCCACTTT.

The chain employs TRBV6-6 and TRBJ2-3; 8 bases fit TRBD1. This CDR3 is built from 15 residues. The V gene's germline CDR1 is MNHNY and CDR2 SVGAGI (reference sequence). V shed 1 base and J 7 bases; nucleotides not matched to a gene: 7. The CDR3 nucleotides read TGTGCCAGCAGTTACTTGGGGACAGGTCGGAATACGCAGTATTTT. This encodes CASSYLGTGRNTQYF.

This clonotype was recorded at least ten times. One end of the junction fails to match germline, which may point to a read error. The chain employs TRBV7-6 and TRBJ2-7; 9 positions agree with TRBD2. The length of the CDR3 is 15 residues. CDR1 and CDR2 from the germline V gene are SGHVS and FNYEAQ. In DNA, the CDR3 is TGTGCCAGCAGCTTACTAGCGGGGATGACCTACGAGCTGCACTTC. Translating it yields CASSLLAGMTYELHF.

The chain has TRBV7-6 and TRBJ1-6, with D possibly matching TRBD1 (5 bases). The CDR3 loop spans 17 amino acids. CDR1 SGHVS and CDR2 FNYEAQ come from the germline V gene. Trimming shortened V by 1 base and J by 0 bases, and 10 bases separated the two germline ends. As DNA, the CDR3 is TGTGCCAGCAGCTTAGGAGGGGTGGACTCCTATAATTCACCCCTCCACTTT. It is translated as CASSLGGVDSYNSPLHF.

V usage is TRBV7-8 and J usage is TRBJ2-7; possible D gene TRBD1, 7 bases. This CDR3 has 15 amino acids. V dropped 5 bases and J dropped 6 bases, with 20 bases sitting between them. Per the germline V gene, CDR1 is SGHVS and CDR2 is FQNEAQ. The CDR3 protein is CASSTNPTQGGEQYF. The DNA for the CDR3 is TGTGCCAGCAGCACCAATCCAACGCAGGGGGGCGAGCAGTACTTC.

Of note for this clonotype: The junction and the germline gene differ at one end; a read error may be behind it. This chain uses TRBV7-9 with TRBJ1-1; 7 nucleotides align to TRBD1. This CDR3 has 13 residues. Germline V gene lookup returns CDR1 SEHNR and CDR2 FQNEAQ (reference sequence). The CDR3 loop is CASSEQGNTEASF. The CDR3 DNA follows: TGTGCCAGCAGCGAACAGGGGAACACTGAAGCTTCCTTT. The whole variable domain, remainder taken from reference TRBV7-9 and TRBJ1-1, is DTGVSQNPRHKITKRGQNVTFRCDPISEHNRLYWYRQTLGQGPEFLTYFQNEAQLEKSRLLSDRFSAERPKGSFSTLEIQRTEQGDSAMYLCASSEQGNTEASFGQGTRLTVV.